This TCR beta chain was documented in a study of cytomegalovirus exposure and HLA in healthy donors (dated by TCRdb to 2016 to 2017). With regard to the full study: According to an earlier analysis of a few hundred of the donors, about 179 million T cells yielded approximately 120 million unique TCR beta sequences and around 300 Gb of sequence data. Roughly 290 gigabases of sequencing data and 70 million to 100 million unique TCR sequences made up an early release that covered approximately 650 HLA-typed donors. Of the approximately 370 genotyped donors, more than 75% were placed in the genetic ancestry cluster associated with self-reported Caucasian donors. The study aimed to test whether cataloging public T cell receptors could reveal signatures of past pathogen exposure. The study profiled the T cell repertoires of 500 to 800 subjects by immunosequencing and related them to cytomegalovirus serostatus. A separate validation cohort of roughly 110 different subjects was used in addition to the approximately 610-subject first cohort. To predict cytomegalovirus infection status, the study brought together high-throughput TCR immunosequencing, statistical association of individual TCRs with disease status, and machine learning. A later analysis re-analyzed previously published TCR beta repertoires from about 600 donors and added high-resolution HLA genotyping to study TCR occurrence patterns. Rather than drawing on any new phenotypic data, the later analysis identified candidate immune exposures from TCR beta sequences and the way those sequences occurred across donors. In an earlier analysis of several hundred of the donors, high-throughput TCR beta sequencing was used to judge whether each TCR beta V gene segment behaved as functional or pseudogenic. Donor age, sex, ethnicity and CMV serostatus were collected together with the repertoire data. Genome-wide SNP genotypes for about three fifths of the roughly 700 donors were used in a later genetic analysis, which treated that subset as a discovery cohort. All discovery cohort repertoires had been generated using a single sequencing platform. Class I and class II HLA loci were covered by the typing at four-digit resolution. The number of typed donors differed by locus: 629-630 for A, B, C, DRB1 and DQB1; some 500 for DQA1; fewer than 610 for DPA1; and 400 to 480 for DPB1. Roughly five DR-DQ haplotypes were handled as single units for association and clustering, since linkage in the cohort was strong. On average, around 200,000 unique TCR beta nucleotide sequences were sequenced per donor among 398 genotyped donors of the cohort, with about 19% of those sequences being non-productive.

Counted from cysteine to phenylalanine, this CDR3 has 13 amino acids. CDR3 DNA only is kept here, 39 bases in frame from base 1. V loses 2 bases, J loses 3 bases, and the germline ends lie 5 bases apart. CDR1 and CDR2 are drawn from the germline V gene (reference sequence): MNHEY, SMNVEV. The research as a whole found: Cytomegalovirus status was reported to be diagnosed by the classifier with high specificity and sensitivity in both the original and validation cohorts. A further reported finding was that TCR beta sequences accurately predicted the HLA-A and HLA-B alleles for most subjects in the first cohort. Across donors, most TCR sequences were observed very rarely, whereas some public TCRs were present in many individuals. A total of roughly 160 TCR beta chains were listed by the study as associated with cytomegalovirus. A cluster of highly shared sequence variants was judged likely to be a technical artifact of the sequencing pipeline. Three of the identified cytomegalovirus-associated TCR beta chains were confirmed in vitro to be specific for cytomegalovirus antigens. V-gene and J-gene trimming of TCR beta chains was associated with a missense DCLRE1C variant in a later genetic analysis, and the association was replicated in an independent cohort. Specific HLA alleles were associated with 15,000 to 20,000 TCR beta sequences at a false discovery rate of 0.05 in a later analysis. In a later analysis, the rate of TCR association differed among HLA loci, with DRB1 alleles having the most associated TCRs and HLA-C alleles having the fewest. The only immune exposure information available for the cohort was CMV serostatus. Compared with the approximately 670-donor mean, donors in an Asian-associated ancestry cluster had fewer N-insertions in productive TCRs, according to a later genetic analysis. A later analysis found that HLA-associated TCR beta chains were more clonally expanded and had lower generation probabilities than equally common non-associated chains. Because the 87-base-pair reads could not distinguish some IMGT-functional V segments, including TRBV6-2 and TRBV6-3, those segments were excluded. The earlier analysis of approximately 540 of the donors excluded roughly 16 rarely observed V segments, including chromosome 9 orphons, because counts were too low. This cohort had only TCR beta chains sequenced, and the lack of alpha or paired-chain data limited which features could be detected. A later analysis found that most CMV-associated TCR beta chains appeared HLA-restricted, with HLA associations seemingly driven largely by CMV exposure. Linkage disequilibrium might explain the correlated functional status among segregating V segments, but an unknown experimental factor could not be ruled out. Assigning TCR associations to individual alleles was difficult when HLA alleles, especially DR and DQ, strongly co-occurred. Because HLA typing was missing for some donors at each locus, association tests included only the typed subset. Roughly uniform sequencing depth across donors was assumed in presence/absence analyses, although this assumption may not hold. In an earlier analysis of some 500 of the donors, most TCR beta V segments were observed in productive rearrangements about 87% or about 30% of the time, broadly matching IMGT annotations. According to a later analysis, parvovirus B19, influenza, CMV and Epstein-Barr virus appeared linked to several top co-occurrence clusters. It was suggested by the authors that the approach could potentially be generalized to other disease states and immunological phenotypes.

This clone was counted once. Its recognized antigen is unknown. Base-call qualities are not available, and no considerably larger clone is one nucleotide away. The cohort consisted of 600 to 750 healthy bone marrow donors. At the time of sampling, all cohort members were nominally healthy, though unrecorded immune exposures were likely present. The donor tested CMV seropositive and was one of the 289 seropositive cohort members. A peripheral blood sample was provided by each donor, and peripheral blood mononuclear cells were used for TCR beta sequencing. Genomic DNA extraction from the blood cell samples was performed with the Qiagen DNeasy Blood Extraction Kit. Library prep was done by the immunoSEQ multiplex PCR assay. A mixture of 60 forward primers for TCR Vbeta segments and 13 reverse primers for TCR Jbeta segments was used in the multiplex PCR. A multiplex PCR assay on genomic DNA amplified the CDR3 region of rearranged TCR beta genes. Amplified TCR beta libraries were sequenced as 87-base-pair reads on the Illumina HiSeq System. The authors' analysis ran thus. Across the 670 or so repertoires, a later analysis counted 80 million or so unique TCR beta chains, 9 million to 14 million of which were shared by at least two donors. To remove PCR and sequencing errors, raw reads were error-corrected and collapsed into unique sequences using a nearest-neighbor algorithm that merged closely related sequences. Alignment of CDR3 sequences to IMGT reference sequences was used to assign V, D and J gene segments. For a sequence to be retained, at least a six-nucleotide match to both a V gene segment and a J gene segment was required. Rearrangements were called productive when the CDR3 lacked stop codons and stayed in frame with V and J; all others were non-productive. Following IMGT convention, CDR3 was defined as the stretch from the second conserved V-encoded cysteine up to the conserved J-encoded phenylalanine. The earlier analysis of 550 to 650 of the donors excluded any sequence lacking an unambiguous match to a single V gene segment. In an earlier analysis of approximately 500 of the donors, a V segment was called functional when productive rearrangements were above 56.7%, and segregating when the standard deviation between donors exceeded 5%. A statistical classification framework was built for diagnosing cytomegalovirus status from the catalog of TCR beta chain sequences. In a later analysis, TCR nucleotide sequences were compared against IMGT/GENE-DB human TR gene sequences so that V and J genes could be assigned. The TCRdist pipeline was used in a later analysis to assign CDR3 sequences and most-parsimonious VDJ recombination scenarios. In a later analysis, every TCR beta chain was defined by the combination of its CDR3 amino acid sequence and its V-gene family, and reads without a unique V-gene family were dropped. To address suspected cross-contamination and a sequencing artifact, a later analysis removed a few hundred highly shared, low-generation-probability nucleotide sequences. In a later analysis, a clonal expansion index for each public chain was calculated from normalized within-repertoire ranks of inferred template counts. In a later analysis, generation probabilities were computed with a VDJ recombination model fitted to out-of-frame rearrangements, and the resulting probabilities were checked against IGoR. A later analysis scored TCR-TCR, TCR-HLA and TCR-CMV co-occurrence with hypergeometric tests, applying a repertoire-size bias correction to TCR pairs. False discovery rates were estimated in a later analysis by permuting HLA or CMV assignments 20 times. In a later analysis, co-occurring TCRs were grouped using DBSCAN, with TCRdist sequence similarity added in when clustering inside HLA-allele-positive subsets. For co-occurrence clustering, repertoires with fewer than 30,000 or more than 120,000 public chains were excluded, along with 5 or 6 repertoires with anomalous nucleotide sharing. Not all clones reach the TCRdb copy of this immuneACCESS table, which keeps in-frame sequences only. Checked studies attribute under half of the gap to unresolved V genes and leave the rest unexplained. V and J calls plus clone size are reproduced from that table; the DNA served to infer D and trimming. Present in this sample are about 120,000 clones, about 80% of which were seen just once. Clones ranked in the top ten supply roughly 30% of the sample.

The sequence is built from TRBV27 and TRBJ1-5, with the D gene uncertain. This sequence originates from a man in his 60s in good health and CMV-seropositive. Sequences were obtained from PBMCs. The CDR3 reads as follows: CASSLRVNQPQHF. The nucleotide sequence is given as TGTGCCAGCAGTTTACGGGTCAATCAGCCCCAGCATTTT.